These 2 T cell receptor beta chains share one sample of origin, sequenced in a study of blood T cell repertoires in COVID-19. Profiled with immunoSEQ multiplex PCR; TCRdb holds only in-frame clones, not every one. Here the sample spans roughly 200,000 clones, 85% to 90% being singletons. Sequenced material: PBMCs or T cells enriched from blood (not recorded which). These receptors all come from a man in his forties who had recovered from COVID-19.

This clone was seen only once. This specimen includes other DNA sequences encoding the same CDR3. The chain combines TRBV9 with TRBJ2-3; 11 nucleotides agree with TRBD2. J was trimmed by 3 bases and V by 2 bases; bases with no gene match: 2. There are 15 residues in the CDR3. Germline assignment: CDR1 SGDLS and CDR2 YYNGEE. CDR3 region: CASSVSGRGTDTQYF. The CDR3 nucleotides are TGTGCCAGCAGCGTTAGCGGGAGGGGGACAGATACGCAGTATTTT.

In the case of this clone: Other DNA sequences in the sample encode the same CDR3. The V and J genes are TRBV27 and TRBJ1-2; 7 bases line up with TRBD1. The CDR3 is 14 residues long. Per the germline V gene, CDR1 is MNHEY and CDR2 is SMNVEV (reference sequence). V lost 8 bases and J lost 0; bases outside the gene matches: 6. DNA of the CDR3: TGTGCCAGCCGCCGGGACAGAGCTAACTATGGCTACACCTTC. This sequence encodes CASRRDRANYGYTF.